A single sample is the source of the 17 T cell receptor beta chains below, sequenced in a study of beta chain features in type 1 diabetes. Whole-study findings and limits: Significant though moderate, a shortening of TCRB CDR3s appeared in all four CD4+ subsets of Type 1 diabetes patients.

Every bit of the isolated RNA underwent reverse transcription, so sequencing read expressed TCRB transcripts. Only in-frame clones appear in the TCRdb table, and some are missing; sequencing was by immunoSEQ multiplex PCR. The repertoire holds 250,000 to 350,000 clones, with around 16% as singletons. Their antigens remain unidentified. The sample consisted of naive CD4+ T cells from blood. Receptors originate from a young man with type 1 diabetes.

This chain connects TRBV6-5 to TRBJ2-7, with D maybe TRBD1 (5 bases). The CDR3 length is 13 residues. Trimming removed 8 bases from V and 3 bases from J, with 14 bases in between. The germline V gene encodes CDR1 MNHEY and CDR2 SVGAGI. CDR3 in amino acids: CASGAAQNYEQYF. In nucleotides, the CDR3 is TGTGCCAGCGGGGCCGCGCAGAACTACGAGCAGTACTTC.

This clone was counted only a few times. The V gene is TRBV7-2, the J gene TRBJ2-7; tentatively, D is TRBD1 (5 bases). The V end was cut by 3 bases, the J end by 0 bases, with 9 bases between. This CDR3 spans 14 amino acids. Looked up from germline, CDR1 is SGHTA and CDR2 is FQGNSA. The CDR3 DNA is TGTGCCAGCAGCTTGCAGGGAACCTCCTACGAGCAGTACTTC. Encoded protein: CASSLQGTSYEQYF.

Only a few counts were recorded for this clone. The rearrangement uses TRBV7-2 and TRBJ2-3; 7 bases are a match to TRBD2. This CDR3 spans 15 amino acids. The junction had 8 bases not matched to a gene; V was cut back by 2 bases and J by 6 bases. CDR1 is SGHTA, CDR2 FQGNSA, per germline. CDR3: CASSLSGGDGDTQYF. CDR3 DNA sequence: TGTGCCAGCAGCTTATCGGGAGGCGATGGTGATACGCAGTATTTT. Supplemented by reference TRBV7-2 and TRBJ2-3, the full variable domain reads GAGVSQSPSNKVTEKGKDVELRCDPISGHTALYWYRQSLGQGLEFLIYFQGNSAPDKSGLPSDRFSAERTGGSVSTLTIQRTQQEDSAVYLCASSLSGGDGDTQYFGPGTRLTVL.

The genes are TRBV7-8 and TRBJ2-1; D is undetermined. The V and J ends lost 1 base and 2 bases respectively, with 12 bases between them. This CDR3 contains 16 residues. CDR1 and CDR2 from the germline V gene are SGHVS and FQNEAQ. In DNA, the CDR3 is TGTGCCAGCAGCTTAGTGAATAGCAGAGCCTACAATGAGCAGTTCTTC. Translated: CASSLVNSRAYNEQFF.

The chain employs TRBV10-3 and TRBJ2-5, with TRBD2 as a possible D gene (6 bases). The CDR3 totals 12 residues. Trimming removed 8 bases from V and 3 bases from J, with 10 bases in between. The V gene's germline CDR1 is ENHRY and CDR2 SYGVKD. The CDR3 DNA reads as TGTGCCATCTCCACGGGGGAAGAGACCCAGTACTTC. Translation gives CAISTGEETQYF.

This chain uses TRBV27 with TRBJ2-2, with 10 bases that match TRBD1. Germline CDR1 and CDR2: MNHEY and SMNVEV (reference sequence). With 3 bases clipped from V and 8 bases from J, the junction kept 6 bases outside the gene matches. This CDR3 has 15 amino acids. CDR3 residues: CASSFWDRGEGELFF. In DNA form, the CDR3 reads TGTGCCAGCAGTTTTTGGGACAGGGGCGAGGGGGAGCTGTTTTTT.

The chain employs TRBV4-2 and TRBJ2-3, with TRBD2 matching over 12 bases. The CDR3 has 16 amino acids. V lost 4 bases to trimming and J lost 2 bases; unmatched junction nucleotides: 4. CDR1 LGHNA and CDR2 YNFKEQ come from the germline V gene. The CDR3, as DNA: TGTGCCAGCAGCCGGACTAGCGGGGACCCCACAGATACGCAGTATTTT. It translates to CASSRTSGDPTDTQYF.

This clone appeared a few times. The chain combines TRBV7-9 with TRBJ2-3; 7 nucleotides match TRBD2. V dropped 5 bases and J dropped 4; count of bases not matched to a gene: 9. The CDR3 has 15 residues. Germline CDR1 reads SEHNR; CDR2 reads FQNEAQ (reference sequence). The CDR3 nucleotides read TGTGCCAGCAGCGGCTCGGGGGGTGCGGCAGATACGCAGTATTTT. Its protein is CASSGSGGAADTQYF.

Only a few counts were recorded for this clone. Here the CDR3 reads CASSPGQGPNTGELFF. As DNA, the CDR3 is TGTGCCAGCAGCCCAGGACAGGGCCCGAACACCGGGGAGCTGTTTTTT. The chain uses TRBV7-2 and TRBJ2-2, with 8 bases matching TRBD1. Per germline, CDR1 SGHTA and CDR2 FQGNSA. This CDR3 has 16 residues. With V trimmed by 5 bases and J by 0 bases, 5 bases remained unmatched.

This clone appeared a few times. The chain recombines TRBV29-1 with TRBJ2-7; 12 positions match TRBD2. From germline, CDR1 is SQVTM and CDR2 ANQGSEA. The CDR3 length is 15 residues. Unmatched junction bases numbered 7, after V lost 0 bases and J lost 7 bases. This chain's CDR3 is CSVEDRLAGVGEQYF. CDR3 DNA: TGCAGCGTTGAAGATCGACTAGCGGGAGTGGGGGAGCAGTACTTC.

This sequence joins TRBV28 and TRBJ1-4, with D hard to call. CDR1 MDHEN and CDR2 SYDVKM come from the germline V gene. The CDR3 contains 11 residues. Trimming took off 11 bases at V and 5 bases at J, with 9 bases between the two ends. CDR3 coding DNA: TGTGCCTCGCACTCGAATGAAAAACTGTTTTTT. It specifies CASHSNEKLFF.

The rearrangement uses TRBV7-2 and TRBJ1-2; D is perhaps TRBD1 (5 bases). This CDR3 spans 13 amino acids. Trimming stripped 3 bases from V and 4 bases from J, with 9 bases between. Looked up from germline, CDR1 is SGHTA and CDR2 is FQGNSA. CDR3 nucleotides: TGTGCCAGCAGCTTGGGGGAGGGCTATGGCTACACCTTC. Amino acids: CASSLGEGYGYTF.

This rearrangement joins TRBV28 to TRBJ1-5; 12 positions agree with TRBD1. Germline trimming cut 6 bases from V and 7 bases from J; bases unmatched to any gene: 7. The CDR3 is 15 residues long. Germline V gene lookup returns CDR1 MDHEN and CDR2 SYDVKM. The CDR3 spells CASSPGTGGSQPQHF. As DNA, the CDR3 is TGTGCCAGCAGCCCCGGGACAGGGGGCTCCCAGCCCCAGCATTTT.

This clone was counted between two and nine times. The chain carries TRBV28 and TRBJ2-1, with a possible D match to TRBD2 (6 bases). V lost 9 bases and J lost 0, with 9 bases in between. The CDR3 is 13 residues long. Germline V lookup: CDR1 MDHEN, CDR2 SYDVKM. The CDR3 spells CASLAVSYNEQFF. The CDR3 DNA sequence: TGTGCCAGTTTAGCGGTCTCCTACAATGAGCAGTTCTTC. Full variable domain (outside the CDR3, taken from reference TRBV28 and TRBJ2-1): DVKVTQSSRYLVKRTGEKVFLECVQDMDHENMFWYRQDPGLGLRLIYFSYDVKMKEKGDIPEGYSVSREKKERFSLILESASTNQTSMYLCASLAVSYNEQFFGPGTRLTVL.

This clone was counted between two and nine times. The sample holds other DNA sequences that translate to the same CDR3. The chain links TRBV28 to TRBJ1-2; D gene uncertain. The CDR3 covers 12 residues. Germline V CDR1 and CDR2: MDHEN, SYDVKM. Trimming pared 6 bases from V and 5 bases from J, leaving 10 bases between. DNA of the CDR3: TGTGCCAGCAGCCCCACGGGTTATGGCTACACCTTC. Encoded protein: CASSPTGYGYTF.

The chain has TRBV14 and TRBJ2-5; D gene unclear. CDR3 length equals 13 residues. The V end was cut by 0 bases, the J end by 4 bases, with 6 bases between. Germline lookup yields CDR1 SGHDN and CDR2 FVKESK. The CDR3 sequence is CASSQDLGETQYF. The CDR3, as DNA: TGTGCCAGCAGCCAAGATCTCGGAGAGACCCAGTACTTC.

This chain uses TRBV28 with TRBJ2-6, with a weak D call TRBD1 (5 bases). Germline CDR1 reads MDHEN; CDR2 reads SYDVKM. The CDR3 has 16 amino acids. Trimming stripped 6 bases from V and 0 bases from J, with 12 bases between. CDR3 protein: CASSLLQVSGANVLTF. As DNA, the CDR3 is TGTGCCAGCAGCCTCCTACAGGTCTCTGGGGCCAACGTCCTGACTTTC. Full variable domain (outside the CDR3, taken from reference TRBV28 and TRBJ2-6): DVKVTQSSRYLVKRTGEKVFLECVQDMDHENMFWYRQDPGLGLRLIYFSYDVKMKEKGDIPEGYSVSREKKERFSLILESASTNQTSMYLCASSLLQVSGANVLTFGAGSRLTVL.